A single sample gave rise to the 18 T cell receptor beta chains below, sequenced in a study of early T cells in non-severe SARS-CoV-2 infection (dated by TCRdb to the early 2020s). The receptor library was made with 5' RACE. Data came from a NextSeq 500. The public reads were quality trimmed at Q25 with fastp and then assembled into clones with MiXCR by TCRdb, keeping productive beta chains. CDR3 protein sequences are deduplicated, and each keeps its most common genes and DNA. In all, the sample holds 65,000 to 90,000 distinct CDR3 sequences, and about 12% of those were seen once. The ten top clones hold about 5% of the sample. The material sequenced was whole blood. Source of these receptors: an adult who was a healthcare worker with PCR-confirmed SARS-CoV-2 infection or an uninfected control (not recorded which).

The chain couples TRBV28 to TRBJ2-1; TRBD1 aligns across 10 bases. The CDR3 has 15 residues. The V gene's germline CDR1 is MDHEN and CDR2 SYDVKM. V lost 6 bases to trimming and J lost 5 bases; unmatched junction nucleotides: 7. The CDR3 bases are TGTGCCAGCAGCCGTGGACAGGGGGTCCACAATGAGCAGTTCTTC. It codes for CASSRGQGVHNEQFF.

Here the CDR3 reads CAIKQDYEQYF. The CDR3 bases are TGTGCCATCAAACAGGACTACGAGCAGTACTTC. This rearrangement joins TRBV10-3 to TRBJ2-7; D might be TRBD1 (5 bases). This CDR3 spans 11 amino acids. Trimming took off 7 bases at V and 3 bases at J, with 7 bases between the two ends. Looked up from germline, CDR1 is ENHRY and CDR2 is SYGVKD.

In this sample, this clonotype turned up many times. The V gene is TRBV20-1, the J gene TRBJ2-3; D possibly corresponds to TRBD2 (6 bases). This CDR3 is built from 16 residues. CDR1 DFQATT and CDR2 SNEGSKA come from the germline V gene (reference sequence). V was cut by 6 bases and J by 4 bases, with 23 bases left in between. The DNA for the CDR3 is TGCAGTGCCATCCGCATTACGGGGGTCCGAGCAGATACGCAGTATTTT. Encoded protein: CSAIRITGVRADTQYF.

This clonotype was observed a handful of times. V is TRBV29-1 and J is TRBJ2-1; D is unresolved. CDR1 is SQVTM and CDR2 is ANQGSEA in the germline V gene. With 0 bases removed from V and 4 bases from J, the gap between germline ends came to 7 bases. CDR3 length: 13 amino acids. CDR3 residues: CSVEDLAYNEQFF. CDR3 in DNA: TGCAGCGTTGAAGATCTCGCGTACAATGAGCAGTTCTTC.

V gene TRBV3-1 combines with J gene TRBJ1-3; D uncertain. The length of the CDR3 is 12 residues. The V gene's germline CDR1 is LGHDT and CDR2 YNNKEL (reference sequence). V was cut by 3 bases and J by 3 bases, with 3 bases left in between. The CDR3: CASSHVGNTIYF. The CDR3 bases are TGTGCCAGCAGCCACGTTGGAAACACCATATATTTT.

This clonotype was detected ten times or more. This chain links TRBV5-1 with TRBJ2-1; perhaps D is TRBD1 or TRBD2 (5 bases each). The germline V and J ends were trimmed by 4 bases and 6 bases, with 14 bases remaining between them. Germline lookup yields CDR1 SGHRS and CDR2 YFSETQ. The CDR3 is made up of 14 amino acids. The CDR3 coding sequence is TGCGCCAGCAGCCCCGGGACCCCTGGCAATGAGCAGTTCTTC. Amino acid sequence: CASSPGTPGNEQFF.

This clonotype was seen at least ten times. The chain combines TRBV2 with TRBJ1-5, with TRBD1 matching 9 bases. V gave up 3 bases and J gave up 7 bases; unmatched junction bases: 7. CDR3 length: 15 residues. Germline lookup yields CDR1 SNHLY and CDR2 FYNNEI. The CDR3 loop reads CASSEQQGAGQPQHF. The CDR3 nucleotides read TGTGCCAGCAGTGAGCAACAGGGGGCAGGCCAGCCCCAGCATTTT.

This clonotype was found a few times. J is TRBJ1-1 and V is TRBV7-6; TRBD1 matches at 7 bases. V was pared by 5 bases and J by 10 bases, with 16 bases of the junction left unmatched. The CDR3 is 15 amino acids. In germline, CDR1 is SGHVS, CDR2 FNYEAQ. The CDR3 DNA reads as TGTGCCAGCAGCCCGCGAACGGACAGGCAGGTGCGAGCTTTCTTT. Encoded protein: CASSPRTDRQVRAFF.

This clonotype was counted a few times. The chain uses TRBV25-1 and TRBJ2-7; D may correspond to TRBD1 or TRBD2 (5 bases each). Per the germline V gene, CDR1 is MGHDK and CDR2 is SYGVNS. This CDR3 has 12 amino acids. V gave up 6 bases and J gave up 1 base, with 7 bases separating them. CDR3 residues: CASRGESYEQYF. DNA of the CDR3: TGTGCCAGCAGGGGGGAGTCCTACGAGCAGTACTTC.

Only a few counts were recorded for this clonotype. V gene TRBV3-1 combines with J gene TRBJ2-7, with 7 bases matching TRBD2. CDR3 size: 14 residues. Germline CDR1 LGHDT, CDR2 YNNKEL (reference sequence). The V segment lost 4 bases and the J segment 2 bases; nucleotides outside the gene matches: 5. DNA for the CDR3: TGTGCCAGCAGCCGTGACCTAGCGGCCTACGAGCAGTACTTC. Its translation: CASSRDLAAYEQYF.

This clonotype was seen at least ten times. CDR3 sequence reads: CASSLSAYIYGGYEQYF. As DNA, the CDR3 is TGTGCCAGCAGTTTGTCCGCCTATATTTATGGGGGCTACGAGCAGTACTTC. The chain couples TRBV28 to TRBJ2-7, with D perhaps given as TRBD1 or TRBD2 (5 bases each). V was trimmed by 3 bases and J by 3 bases, leaving 21 bases between them. This CDR3 region has 17 residues. Germline V CDR1 and CDR2: MDHEN, SYDVKM.

This clonotype showed up just a few times. V gene TRBV29-1 combines with J gene TRBJ1-5, with D perhaps matching TRBD1 (6 bases). This CDR3 contains 14 residues. CDR1 and CDR2 (germline): SQVTM, ANQGSEA. V was shortened by 4 bases and J by 5 bases, with 15 bases between the two germline ends. The CDR3 nucleotides are TGCAGCGTTGTGATCCAATCAGGGGATCAGCCCCAGCATTTT. It yields the protein CSVVIQSGDQPQHF.

This clonotype was found many times. J is TRBJ2-5 and V is TRBV7-9; 9 bases line up with TRBD1. This CDR3 has 16 residues. J lost 2 bases, V lost 1 base, and 5 bases had no gene match. In germline, CDR1 is SEHNR, CDR2 FQNEAQ (reference sequence). CDR3 region: CASSLGDRVLQETQYF. The CDR3 DNA follows: TGTGCCAGCAGCTTAGGGGACAGGGTACTTCAAGAGACCCAGTACTTC.

The V call is TRBV28, the J call TRBJ2-3; the match to TRBD2 covers 8 bases. There are 16 residues in the CDR3. CDR1 is MDHEN and CDR2 is SYDVKM in the germline V gene. Germline trimming cut 1 base from V and 3 bases from J; bases unmatched to any gene: 6. Written as DNA, the CDR3 is TGTGCCAGCAGTTTATACACGGGGGGGAGAACAGATACGCAGTATTTT. Translated: CASSLYTGGRTDTQYF.

CDR3: CAIGTGYF. The CDR3 DNA follows: TGTGCCATCGGGACGGGATATTTT. The J gene is TRBJ2-3, the V gene TRBV10-3; D is possibly TRBD1 or TRBD2 (5 bases each). This CDR3 is 8 amino acids long. Germline V CDR1 and CDR2: ENHRY, SYGVKD. V was clipped by 8 bases and J by 15 bases, with 9 bases between them.

This clonotype was seen many times. The junction and the germline gene differ at one end; a read error may be behind it. J is TRBJ1-4 and V is TRBV15; no clear D gene. The length of the CDR3 is 14 residues. The germline gives CDR1 LNHNV, CDR2 YYDKDF (reference sequence). The CDR3 coding sequence is TGTGCCACCAGCAGAGATTTTGTTCTAGGGAAAGGGATTTTT. It is translated as CATSRDFVLGKGIF.

This clonotype was detected only once. V is TRBV20-1 and J is TRBJ2-3; D gene ambiguous. The length of the CDR3 is 12 residues. V lost 2 bases and J lost 0, with 3 bases in between. Germline V gives CDR1 DFQATT, CDR2 SNEGSKA (reference sequence). The chain's CDR3 is CSARPSTDTQYF. The CDR3 DNA is TGCAGTGCTAGACCCAGCACAGATACGCAGTATTTT.

This clonotype was counted many times. The CDR3 sequence: CASSLGGIGAQYF. The CDR3 nucleotides are TGTGCCAGCAGTTTAGGGGGTATTGGGGCCCAGTACTTC. V usage is TRBV12-3 or TRBV12-4 and J usage is TRBJ2-5; unclear D gene. V dropped 1 base and J dropped 9 bases, with 12 bases sitting between them. The CDR3 loop spans 13 amino acids.